Listed here are 27 T cell receptor beta chains from one sample, sequenced in a study of blood T cell repertoires in COVID-19. This table comes from immunoSEQ multiplex PCR, and its TCRdb copy is limited to in-frame clones, with some not included. Here the sample spans 120,000 to 150,000 clones, over 70% being singletons. The sequenced material came from peripheral blood. The receptors come from a man in his forties or fifties with active or convalescent COVID-19.

V gene TRBV7-9 combines with J gene TRBJ2-3, with TRBD2 matching 15 bases. This CDR3 comprises 16 residues. The germline V gene has CDR1 SEHNR and CDR2 FQNEAQ (reference sequence). The J segment lost 8 bases and the V segment lost 1 base, leaving 4 bases of the junction unmatched. The CDR3 spells CASSLGPGLAGGTQYF. DNA of the CDR3: TGTGCCAGCAGCTTAGGTCCGGGACTAGCGGGAGGTACGCAGTATTTT.

The V and J genes are TRBV14 and TRBJ2-1, with TRBD2 identical over 14 bases. V trimming: 0 bases; J trimming: 7 bases; junction bases outside the gene matches: 5. Germline assignment: CDR1 SGHDN and CDR2 FVKESK. The CDR3 loop spans 17 amino acids. The CDR3 bases are TGTGCCAGCAGCCAAGATAGGAGACTAGCGGGAGGGAATGAGCAGTTCTTC. Amino acids: CASSQDRRLAGGNEQFF.

The chain employs TRBV29-1 and TRBJ1-4; D is perhaps TRBD1 (5 bases). V was pared by 5 bases and J by 10 bases, with 20 bases between. The CDR3 extends over 14 amino acids. Germline V gene data show CDR1 as SQVTM and CDR2 as ANQGSEA. CDR3 sequence reads: CSVTPFQGGGKLFF. The CDR3 DNA reads as TGCAGCGTTACCCCTTTCCAGGGAGGTGGAAAACTGTTTTTT.

This clone was observed a few times. The chain uses TRBV27 and TRBJ2-1; D is uncertain. Trimming pared 5 bases from V and 7 bases from J, leaving 15 bases between. The germline V gene has CDR1 MNHEY and CDR2 SMNVEV (reference sequence). The CDR3 spans 14 residues. Written as DNA, the CDR3 is TGTGCCAGCAGTCCCCTCCAGACATTGAATGAGCAGTTCTTC. As protein: CASSPLQTLNEQFF.

The chain combines TRBV10-1 with TRBJ2-2; 8 nucleotides align to TRBD2. Germline CDR1 WNHNN, CDR2 SYGVQD (reference sequence). This CDR3 region has 14 residues. The trim removed 11 bases at V and 2 bases at J, leaving 7 bases unmatched. The DNA of the CDR3 is TGCGCCGGATTTAGCGGGGAAAACACCGGGGAGCTGTTTTTT. It encodes CAGFSGENTGELFF.

This chain joins TRBV4-1 and TRBJ2-7; a possible D gene is TRBD1 (5 bases). The CDR3 is 20 amino acids. Trimming pared 0 bases from V and 2 bases from J, leaving 26 bases between. Germline CDR1 and CDR2: MGHRA and YSYEKL. In DNA, the CDR3 is TGCGCCAGCAGCCAAGATCGGTTAGGGGTAAGGCTTTCGCCCGCCTACGAGCAGTACTTC. Residues: CASSQDRLGVRLSPAYEQYF.

As regards this clone: An end of the junction does not agree with germline; a read error may underlie this. This chain links TRBV6-2 or TRBV6-3 with TRBJ2-7; 13 nucleotides agree with TRBD2. The germline V gene has CDR1 MNHEY and CDR2 SVGEGT. The CDR3 is made up of 12 amino acids. The CDR3 nucleotides are TGTGCCAGCAGCTCCGGGACTAGCGGGACCGAATTC. Translating it yields CASSSGTSGTEF.

The chain is built from TRBV6-5 and TRBJ1-2, with TRBD1 matching 8 bases. Germline lookup yields CDR1 MNHEY and CDR2 SVGAGI. The CDR3 sequence is 15 residues long. The junction had 8 bases not matched to a gene; V was cut back by 4 bases and J by 4 bases. The CDR3 DNA reads as TGTGCCAGCAGTTCCGGACAGGGCCGTCGCTATGGCTACACCTTC. It encodes CASSSGQGRRYGYTF.

The chain has TRBV5-5 and TRBJ2-1, with D perhaps matching TRBD2 (6 bases). The CDR3 runs to 14 residues. The V end was cut by 5 bases, the J end by 5 bases, with 14 bases between. The germline gives CDR1 SGHKS, CDR2 YYEKEE (reference sequence). The CDR3 spells CASSFTGLNNEQFF. CDR3 DNA sequence: TGTGCCAGCAGTTTTACAGGACTAAACAATGAGCAGTTCTTC.

This clone appeared a single time. The chain uses TRBV28 and TRBJ2-4; 10 positions match TRBD1. The J segment lost 0 bases and the V segment lost 1 base, leaving 9 bases of the junction unmatched. Germline values: CDR1 MDHEN, CDR2 SYDVKM. The CDR3 length is 19 residues. CDR3 nucleotide sequence: TGTGCCAGCAGTTTATTCGGACAGGGGGAGAACTTAGCCAAAAACATTCAGTACTTC. Translated, it gives CASSLFGQGENLAKNIQYF.

J is TRBJ2-6 and V is TRBV13, with 8 bases matching TRBD1. The ends lost 2 bases at V and 0 bases at J; junction bases unmatched: 6. This CDR3 contains 18 residues. Germline CDR1 reads PRHDT; CDR2 reads FYEKMQ (reference sequence). The CDR3 coding sequence is TGTGCCAGCAGCTTATATGGGACAGGAATCTCTGGGGCCAACGTCCTGACTTTC. This gives the protein CASSLYGTGISGANVLTF.

The chain carries TRBV7-2 and TRBJ1-6; 7 nucleotides match TRBD1. The CDR3 is 16 residues long. Germline V gives CDR1 SGHTA, CDR2 FQGNSA. Trimming removed 0 bases from V and 9 bases from J; junction bases left unmatched: 8. CDR3 DNA: TGTGCCAGCAGCTTAGCCCCGGGGACAGCAACTTCACCCCTCCACTTT. This encodes CASSLAPGTATSPLHF.

This chain links TRBV2 with TRBJ2-7; 7 bases line up with TRBD1. Germline CDR1 is SNHLY and CDR2 is FYNNEI. Trimming at V came to 8 bases and at J to 0 bases, leaving 7 bases not matched to a gene. There are 14 residues in the CDR3. CDR3 sequence: CASWTGLLSYEQYF. Here the CDR3 DNA reads TGTGCCAGCTGGACAGGACTCCTCTCCTACGAGCAGTACTTC.

This clone showed up just a few times. The chain joins TRBV19 to TRBJ1-1; weak D call: TRBD1 (6 bases). This CDR3 is built from 13 residues. V shed 7 bases and J shed 7 bases, with 16 bases lying between them. Germline CDR1 is LNHDA and CDR2 is SQIVND (reference sequence). The CDR3 protein is CASTQEGGGEAFF. The CDR3 region has the DNA TGTGCCAGTACCCAGGAGGGGGGGGGTGAAGCTTTCTTT.

CDR3 DNA sequence: TGTGCCACCAGTGCCCTAGCGGGAGATGACTACAATGAGCAGTTCTTC. This encodes CATSALAGDDYNEQFF. The chain couples TRBV24-1 to TRBJ2-1; TRBD2 aligns across 10 bases. This CDR3 is 16 amino acids long. Germline trimming cut 5 bases from V and 3 bases from J; bases unmatched to any gene: 6. CDR1 and CDR2 (germline): KGHDR, SFDVKD.

V usage is TRBV5-6 and J usage is TRBJ2-3; TRBD1 matches 9 bases. V shed 0 bases, J shed 1 base, and the junction held 0 bases outside the gene matches. Per germline, CDR1 SGHDT and CDR2 YYEEEE. This CDR3 spans 15 amino acids. The CDR3 DNA reads as TGTGCCAGCAGCTTGGGGACAGGGGGCACAGATACGCAGTATTTT. This codes for CASSLGTGGTDTQYF.

The chain combines TRBV5-1 with TRBJ1-1, with no clear D. Trimming stripped 0 bases from V and 6 bases from J, with 6 bases between. The CDR3 sequence is 12 residues long. CDR1 is SGHRS and CDR2 is YFSETQ in the germline V gene. This CDR3 reads CASSLGGPEAFF. The CDR3 DNA reads as TGCGCCAGCAGCTTGGGAGGCCCTGAAGCTTTCTTT.

The chain recombines TRBV23-1 with TRBJ2-7, with a possible D match to TRBD1 (5 bases). Being an ORF, TRBV23-1 has a function that is uncertain. CDR3 size: 16 residues. V was trimmed by 1 base and J by 4 bases, leaving 17 bases between them. The DNA for the CDR3 is TGCGCCAGCAGTCAATGGTGGAAAGGGGTCAAATACGAGCAGTACTTC. Its protein is CASSQWWKGVKYEQYF.

The V and J genes are TRBV5-1 and TRBJ1-1; D call uncertain. V was pared by 4 bases and J by 8 bases, with 18 bases between. In germline, CDR1 is SGHRS, CDR2 YFSETQ. The CDR3 runs to 14 residues. The CDR3 sequence is CASSDRGGPEEAFF. CDR3 nucleotide sequence: TGCGCCAGCAGCGACCGTGGCGGCCCTGAGGAAGCTTTCTTT. The variable domain in full, with the rest retrieved from reference TRBV5-1 and TRBJ1-1, is KAGVTQTPRYLIKTRGQQVTLSCSPISGHRSVSWYQQTPGQGLQFLFEYFSETQRNKGNFPGRFSGRQFSNSRSEMNVSTLELGDSALYLCASSDRGGPEEAFFGQGTRLTVV.

V is TRBV7-3 and J is TRBJ1-1; D remains ambiguous. V shed 1 base and J shed 1 base, with 7 bases lying between them. The CDR3 is made up of 14 amino acids. Germline V lookup: CDR1 SGHTA, CDR2 FQGTGA. The CDR3 protein is CASSLRRGNTEAFF. As DNA, the CDR3 is TGTGCCAGCAGCTTAAGGCGGGGGAACACTGAAGCTTTCTTT.

V is TRBV11-2 and J is TRBJ1-2; 7 bases line up with TRBD1. Germline assignment: CDR1 SGHAT and CDR2 FQNNGV. The ends lost 6 bases at V and 1 base at J; junction bases unmatched: 14. The length of the CDR3 is 17 residues. CDR3 in DNA: TGTGCCAGCAGAGTTTTTCCAAACAGGGGCGTTAACTATGGCTACACCTTC. Protein sequence: CASRVFPNRGVNYGYTF.

The chain recombines TRBV28 with TRBJ2-5, with 9 positions matching TRBD1. The germline CDR1 and CDR2 sequences are MDHEN and SYDVKM. The CDR3 has 15 residues. Unmatched junction bases numbered 9, after V lost 5 bases and J lost 5 bases. The DNA of the CDR3 is TGTGCCAGCAGTGGTAACAGGGGGCGGCGGGAGACCCAGTACTTC. Translated: CASSGNRGRRETQYF.

V usage is TRBV30 and J usage is TRBJ1-1; TRBD1 agrees at 8 bases. Trimming cost V 2 bases and J 4 bases; bases outside gene matches: 6. Germline V lookup: CDR1 GTSNPN, CDR2 SVGIG (reference sequence). CDR3 length: 14 residues. CDR3 nucleotide sequence: TGTGCCTGGAGTCTGGACAGGGCTGTCACTGAAGCTTTCTTT. It translates to CAWSLDRAVTEAFF.

This chain connects TRBV11-3 to TRBJ2-3; TRBD1 agrees at 8 bases. The V segment lost 5 bases and the J segment 0 bases; nucleotides outside the gene matches: 4. The germline gives CDR1 SGHNT, CDR2 YENEEA. The CDR3 runs to 15 residues. The CDR3 DNA sequence: TGTGCCAGCAGCGAATGGACAGGGAGCACAGATACGCAGTATTTT. This codes for CASSEWTGSTDTQYF.

V and J are TRBV3-1 (or the pseudogene TRBV3-2) and TRBJ1-2; D might be TRBD1 (6 bases). V gave up 4 bases and J gave up 3 bases, with 12 bases separating them. Germline CDR1 reads LGHDT; CDR2 reads YNNKEL (reference sequence). The CDR3 runs to 14 residues. The CDR3 nucleotides are TGTGCCAGCAGCCGAGAACAGGGCTACTATGGCTACACCTTC. It is translated as CASSREQGYYGYTF.

The J gene is TRBJ2-7, the V gene TRBV5-4, with 13 bases aligning to TRBD2. J gave up 3 bases and V 7 bases, and 10 bases lay outside the gene matches. This CDR3 has 16 amino acids. Germline V lookup: CDR1 SGHNT, CDR2 YYREEE (reference sequence). The CDR3 reads CASAGGTSGTFYEQYF. The CDR3 coding sequence is TGTGCCAGCGCGGGGGGGACTAGCGGGACCTTCTACGAGCAGTACTTC.

The chain has TRBV18 and TRBJ1-4, with 8 bases fitting TRBD1. Per germline, CDR1 KGHSH and CDR2 LQKENI. V lost 6 bases and J lost 6; bases outside the gene matches: 9. The CDR3 has 15 amino acids. DNA for the CDR3: TGTGCCAGCTCGCCCAGGGGGCGCCAGGATGAAAAACTGTTTTTT. Its translation: CASSPRGRQDEKLFF.